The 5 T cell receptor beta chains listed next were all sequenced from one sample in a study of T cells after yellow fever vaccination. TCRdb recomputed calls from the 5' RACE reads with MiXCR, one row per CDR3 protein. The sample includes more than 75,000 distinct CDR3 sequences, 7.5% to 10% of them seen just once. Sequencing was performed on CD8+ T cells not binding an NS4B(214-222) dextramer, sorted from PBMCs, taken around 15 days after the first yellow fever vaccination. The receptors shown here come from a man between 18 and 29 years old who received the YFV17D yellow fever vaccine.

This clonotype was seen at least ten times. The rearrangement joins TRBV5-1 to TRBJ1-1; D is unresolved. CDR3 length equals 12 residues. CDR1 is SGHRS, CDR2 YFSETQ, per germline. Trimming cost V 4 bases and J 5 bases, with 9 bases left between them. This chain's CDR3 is CASSASETEAFF. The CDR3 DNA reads TGCGCCAGCAGCGCCTCAGAAACTGAAGCTTTCTTT.

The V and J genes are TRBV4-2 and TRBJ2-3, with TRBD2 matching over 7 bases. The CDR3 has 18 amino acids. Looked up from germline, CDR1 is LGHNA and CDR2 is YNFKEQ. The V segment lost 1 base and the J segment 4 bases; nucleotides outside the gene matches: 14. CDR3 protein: CASSQAGRVAEQADTQYF. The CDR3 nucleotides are TGTGCCAGCAGCCAAGCAGGGAGGGTAGCAGAGCAGGCAGATACGCAGTATTTT.

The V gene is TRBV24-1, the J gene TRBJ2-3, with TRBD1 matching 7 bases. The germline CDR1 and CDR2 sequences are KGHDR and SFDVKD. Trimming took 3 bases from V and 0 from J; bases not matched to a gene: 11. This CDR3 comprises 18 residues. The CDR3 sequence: CATSDPRTGTTSTDTQYF. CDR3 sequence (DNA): TGTGCCACCAGTGATCCCCGGACAGGAACTACTAGCACAGATACGCAGTATTTT.

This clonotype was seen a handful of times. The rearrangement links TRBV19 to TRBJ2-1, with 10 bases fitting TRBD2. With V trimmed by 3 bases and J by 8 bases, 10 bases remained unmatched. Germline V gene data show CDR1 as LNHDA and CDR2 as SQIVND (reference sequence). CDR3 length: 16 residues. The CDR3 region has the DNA TGTGCCAGTAGTATTATAGCGGGGGGACTCATGGATGAGCAGTTCTTC. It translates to CASSIIAGGLMDEQFF. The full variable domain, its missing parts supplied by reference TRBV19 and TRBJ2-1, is DGGITQSPKYLFRKEGQNVTLSCEQNLNHDAMYWYRQDPGQGLRLIYYSQIVNDFQKGDIAEGYSVSREKKESFPLTVTSAQKNPTAFYLCASSIIAGGLMDEQFFGPGTRLTVL.

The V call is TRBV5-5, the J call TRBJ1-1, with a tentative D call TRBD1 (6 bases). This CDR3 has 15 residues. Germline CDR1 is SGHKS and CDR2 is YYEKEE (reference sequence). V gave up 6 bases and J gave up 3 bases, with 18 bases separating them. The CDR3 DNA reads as TGTGCCAGCACCGCGGGCGGGGGCGGTGACACTGAAGCTTTCTTT. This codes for CASTAGGGGDTEAFF.